The 18 T cell receptor beta chains below all came from one sample that was sequenced in a study of T cell repertoires in ileal Crohn's disease. Measured with immunoSEQ multiplex PCR; TCRdb has only the in-frame clones, and not every one. This sample has about 13,000 clones, with about two thirds found just once. Regarding time point: neoterminal ileum biopsy at postoperative endoscopy, about 6 months after surgery. Sample: ileal tissue. Receptors were obtained from an adult with Crohn's disease.

V is TRBV4-1 and J is TRBJ2-2; a weak D match, TRBD1 (6 bases). Trimming took 6 bases from V and 3 from J, leaving 14 bases between them. This CDR3 comprises 15 residues. The germline gives CDR1 MGHRA, CDR2 YSYEKL. The CDR3 here is CASRRTEVDTGELFF. CDR3 nucleotide sequence: TGCGCCAGCAGACGGACAGAAGTCGACACCGGGGAGCTGTTTTTT.

V is TRBV9 and J is TRBJ1-2; D not certain. This CDR3 contains 16 residues. V lost 4 bases, J lost 0 bases, and 16 bases lay in between. Per germline, CDR1 SGDLS and CDR2 YYNGEE. CDR3 DNA: TGTGCCAGCAGCAAACGAACAGCTGGGGCTAACTATGGCTACACCTTC. It translates to CASSKRTAGANYGYTF.

In this sample, this clone turned up once. The chain couples TRBV7-3 to TRBJ2-5, with D unresolved. The CDR3 spans 15 residues. Germline values: CDR1 SGHTA, CDR2 FQGTGA. V shed 5 bases and J shed 5 bases, with 18 bases lying between them. The CDR3 loop reads CASSQGGSLRETQYF. The CDR3 nucleotides are TGTGCCAGCAGCCAAGGTGGCAGTTTGAGGGAGACCCAGTACTTC.

This rearrangement joins TRBV6-1 to TRBJ2-7, with D unclear. The CDR3 has 13 residues. In germline, CDR1 is MNHNS, CDR2 SASEGT. V lost 4 bases and J 3 bases, leaving 10 bases between the germline ends. CDR3 bases: TGTGCCAGCAGTGGGGCAGGCCTCTACGAGCAGTACTTC. Protein sequence: CASSGAGLYEQYF.

The V and J genes are TRBV6-6 and TRBJ2-7; D might be TRBD2 (5 bases). This CDR3 spans 12 amino acids. Germline V gene lookup returns CDR1 MNHNY and CDR2 SVGAGI (reference sequence). Deletions cut 0 bases from V and 12 bases from J, with 12 bases between. This CDR3 is CASSYSRVERYF. The CDR3 coding sequence is TGTGCCAGCAGTTACTCGAGGGTCGAACGGTACTTC.

The rearrangement uses TRBV27 and TRBJ2-7; TRBD1 agrees at 8 bases. Trimming cost V 5 bases and J 0 bases; bases outside gene matches: 6. The CDR3 length is 15 residues. Germline loops: CDR1 MNHEY, CDR2 SMNVEV (reference sequence). The CDR3 DNA follows: TGTGCCAGCAGTCCCAGGACAGGGAGCTCCTACGAGCAGTACTTC. Its translation: CASSPRTGSSYEQYF.

The chain combines TRBV7-9 with TRBJ2-7, with 7 bases matching TRBD1. V shed 5 bases, J shed 0 bases, and the junction held 7 bases outside the gene matches. The CDR3 loop spans 15 amino acids. CDR1 is SEHNR and CDR2 is FQNEAQ in the germline V gene (reference sequence). CDR3 sequence reads: CASSPGQVPSYEQYF. The CDR3 nucleotides read TGTGCCAGCAGCCCCGGACAGGTACCCTCCTACGAGCAGTACTTC.

V usage is TRBV2 and J usage is TRBJ2-6, with 10 bases fitting TRBD2. With V trimmed by 6 bases and J by 6 bases, 14 bases remained unmatched. Germline lookup yields CDR1 SNHLY and CDR2 FYNNEI. This CDR3 is 18 amino acids long. For the CDR3, the DNA is TGTGCCAGCAGCCGCCTAGCGGGGGCCCCATCGTCGGCCAACGTCCTGACTTTC. Translated: CASSRLAGAPSSANVLTF.

This clone ranks as medium-sized. CDR3 region: CASSTQNRGGTYGYTF. In DNA, the CDR3 is TGTGCCAGTAGCACTCAAAACAGGGGCGGTACCTATGGCTACACCTTC. The J gene is TRBJ1-2, the V gene TRBV19; 7 bases match TRBD1. Looked up from germline, CDR1 is LNHDA and CDR2 is SQIVND (reference sequence). This CDR3 has 16 residues. V was clipped by 6 bases and J by 4 bases; unmatched bases: 14. The entire variable domain, with the rest obtained from reference TRBV19 and TRBJ1-2, is as follows: DGGITQSPKYLFRKEGQNVTLSCEQNLNHDAMYWYRQDPGQGLRLIYYSQIVNDFQKGDIAEGYSVSREKKESFPLTVTSAQKNPTAFYLCASSTQNRGGTYGYTFGSGTRLTVV.

The chain has TRBV18 and TRBJ1-2; TRBD1 matches 7 bases. Germline V CDR1 and CDR2: KGHSH, LQKENI. V trimming: 6 bases; J trimming: 7 bases; junction bases outside the gene matches: 11. This CDR3 spans 14 amino acids. CDR3 nucleotides: TGTGCCAGCTCGCCCACCGGGACAGTCGGTGGCTACACCTTC. Its translation: CASSPTGTVGGYTF.

This clone appeared a single time. The chain employs TRBV28 and TRBJ1-2; D gene unclear. Germline CDR1 reads MDHEN; CDR2 reads SYDVKM. Trimming left V 2 bases short and J 10 bases short, with 11 bases between. The CDR3 sequence is 12 residues long. CDR3 loop: CASSLNPHPYTF. CDR3 DNA sequence: TGTGCCAGCAGTTTAAACCCCCACCCCTACACCTTC.

This clone was seen a single time. The genes are TRBV5-1 and TRBJ1-1; possibly TRBD1 for D (6 bases). This CDR3 contains 13 residues. V lost 4 bases, J lost 3 bases, and 10 bases lay in between. Germline CDR1 reads SGHRS; CDR2 reads YFSETQ. The CDR3 DNA reads as TGCGCCAGCAGCGTGGACAGTTACACTGAAGCTTTCTTT. Translating it yields CASSVDSYTEAFF.

The chain is built from TRBV5-4 and TRBJ1-1; D gene uncertain. The CDR3 is 13 amino acids. The V gene lost 0 bases and the J gene lost 6 bases, with 9 bases spanning the gap. The V gene's germline CDR1 is SGHNT and CDR2 YYREEE (reference sequence). In DNA, the CDR3 is TGTGCCAGCAGCTTGGACAGAAACCCTGAAGCTTTCTTT. As protein: CASSLDRNPEAFF.

This chain connects TRBV19 to TRBJ2-3; 8 bases agree with TRBD1. V dropped 3 bases and J dropped 5; count of bases not matched to a gene: 4. The CDR3 has 14 amino acids. CDR1 is LNHDA, CDR2 SQIVND, per germline (reference sequence). In nucleotides, the CDR3 is TGTGCCAGTAGTATCATTGGACAGGGAGATACGCAGTATTTT. Protein product: CASSIIGQGDTQYF.

The chain joins TRBV14 to TRBJ1-5; a weak D match, TRBD1 (5 bases). Germline assignment: CDR1 SGHDN and CDR2 FVKESK. Trimming removed 6 bases at V and 4 bases at J, with 16 bases between. The CDR3 sequence is 15 residues long. DNA for the CDR3: TGTGCCAGCAGGCTTTGTCGGGGCTGGAATCAGCCCCAGCATTTT. Translating gives CASRLCRGWNQPQHF.

This chain connects TRBV12-5 to TRBJ2-3; TRBD2 aligns across 10 bases. The CDR3 is 19 residues long. V shed 0 bases, J shed 1 base, and the junction held 10 bases outside the gene matches. Germline V lookup: CDR1 LGHNT, CDR2 FRNRAP. Here the CDR3 reads CASGLVRVRTSGRTDTQYF. The CDR3 DNA follows: TGTGCTAGTGGTTTGGTCAGAGTTAGGACTAGCGGACGCACAGATACGCAGTATTTT.

This clone turned up a few times. The J gene is TRBJ1-5, the V gene TRBV10-3, with D maybe TRBD1 (5 bases). Germline V CDR1 and CDR2: ENHRY, SYGVKD. The CDR3 is made up of 14 amino acids. V was shortened by 4 bases and J by 4 bases, with 11 bases between the two germline ends. The CDR3 sequence: CAISVDKENQPQHF. The CDR3 nucleotides read TGTGCCATCAGTGTGGACAAGGAGAATCAGCCCCAGCATTTT.

This rearrangement joins TRBV11-2 to TRBJ1-3; D unresolved. V was cut by 1 base and J by 9 bases, with 7 bases left in between. This CDR3 has 12 residues. CDR1 is SGHAT and CDR2 is FQNNGV in the germline V gene. The chain's CDR3 is CASSLGPSTIYF. The CDR3 DNA follows: TGTGCCAGCAGCTTAGGACCCAGCACCATATATTTT.